This record concerns one TCR beta chain sequence. The sample originates from a study of blood T cell repertoires in COVID-19. Measured with immunoSEQ multiplex PCR; TCRdb has only the in-frame clones, and not every one. The table has around 620,000 clones, 70% to 90% seen once. The CDR3 contains 13 residues. The germline CDR1 and CDR2 sequences are MNHNY and SVGAGI (reference sequence). V was shortened by 4 bases and J by 1 base, with 7 bases between the two germline ends. Source material: peripheral blood. The rearrangement links TRBV6-6 to TRBJ1-1; D gene ambiguous. The clonotype was recovered from a woman in her late teens or twenties with acute or convalescent COVID-19. The CDR3: CASSSRENTEAFF. The CDR3 DNA sequence: TGTGCCAGCAGTTCCCGGGAGAACACTGAAGCTTTCTTT.